This T cell receptor (beta chain) was sequenced during a study of EBV T-cell therapy then PD-1 blockade in nasopharyngeal carcinoma. This table comes from immunoSEQ multiplex PCR, and its TCRdb copy is limited to in-frame clones, with some not included. Here the sample spans about 20,000 clones, roughly 80% being singletons. Trimming cost V 0 bases and J 5 bases; bases outside gene matches: 0. The CDR3 runs 14 residues. Germline V CDR1 and CDR2: ENHRY, SYGVKD. Regarding treatment: AdE1-LMPpoly-expanded autologous EBV-specific T-cell therapy followed by anti-PD-1 nivolumab. A remark on this clone: What it binds is not known.

Here the sequenced sample was CD8+ T cells from blood, taken at approximately day 31 from a patient whose treatment included autologous EBV-specific T cells and nivolumab. The TCR originated in a man aged 40-50 years with nasopharyngeal carcinoma. The rearrangement links TRBV10-3 to TRBJ2-7; 11 bases are a match to TRBD2. CDR3 sequence (DNA): TGTGCCATCAGTGAGTCTAGCGGGGGGGACGAGCAGTACTTC. Its protein is CAISESSGGDEQYF.